The next 25 T cell receptor beta chains were all read from a single sample in a study of cytomegalovirus exposure and HLA in healthy donors. Sequencing used immunoSEQ multiplex PCR; TCRdb keeps in-frame clones, though not all of them. The sample consists of more than 95,000 clones, approximately 90% of them appearing once. Sequencing was performed on PBMCs. These receptor sequences come from a man between 18 and 29 years old in good health and CMV-seropositive.

The genes are TRBV4-1 and TRBJ2-4; the match to TRBD2 covers 10 bases. This CDR3 is 17 amino acids long. Trimming at V came to 2 bases and at J to 0 bases, leaving 4 bases not matched to a gene. Germline CDR1 MGHRA, CDR2 YSYEKL. CDR3 DNA: TGCGCCAGCAGCCAACCGCTAGCGGGGGTAGCCAAAAACATTCAGTACTTC. It translates to CASSQPLAGVAKNIQYF.

V gene TRBV2 combines with J gene TRBJ1-5; unclear D gene. Per germline, CDR1 SNHLY and CDR2 FYNNEI. V lost 5 bases, J lost 0 bases, and 5 bases lay in between. The CDR3 has 13 residues. The CDR3 bases are TGTGCCAGCAGTCTTATTAGCAATCAGCCCCAGCATTTT. Encoded protein: CASSLISNQPQHF.

J is TRBJ2-7 and V is TRBV6-5; D perhaps matches TRBD1 (6 bases). Looked up from germline, CDR1 is MNHEY and CDR2 is SVGAGI. The length of the CDR3 is 14 residues. Trimming took 2 bases from V and 6 from J, leaving 14 bases between them. The CDR3 protein is CASSYRAKGGEQYF. The CDR3 DNA follows: TGTGCCAGCAGTTACAGAGCTAAAGGGGGCGAGCAGTACTTC.

The J gene is TRBJ1-5, the V gene TRBV7-8; D is unclear. The CDR3 is made up of 14 amino acids. CDR1 and CDR2 from the germline V gene are SGHVS and FQNEAQ. The ends were cut back, 3 bases at V and 0 bases at J, with 6 bases in the middle. CDR3 in amino acids: CASSLAVSNQPQHF. In DNA, the CDR3 is TGTGCCAGCAGCTTGGCTGTTAGCAATCAGCCCCAGCATTTT.

The V gene is TRBV11-3, the J gene TRBJ2-7; D is perhaps TRBD1 (5 bases). This CDR3 has 13 amino acids. Per the germline V gene, CDR1 is SGHNT and CDR2 is YENEEA. V shed 3 bases and J shed 0 bases, with 6 bases lying between them. As DNA, the CDR3 is TGTGCCAGCAGCTTTGACAGCTCCTACGAGCAGTACTTC. Its translation is CASSFDSSYEQYF.

The chain has TRBV7-9 and TRBJ1-2; D uncertain. Looked up from germline, CDR1 is SEHNR and CDR2 is FQNEAQ (reference sequence). Trimming shortened V by 6 bases and J by 4 bases, and 18 bases separated the two germline ends. CDR3 length equals 15 residues. CDR3 amino acids: CASSSNGRSGYGYTF. The CDR3 DNA is TGTGCCAGCAGTTCTAACGGGAGGTCAGGCTATGGCTACACCTTC.

The V call is TRBV18, the J call TRBJ1-5; 8 bases align to TRBD1. J gave up 5 bases and V 7 bases, and 7 bases lay outside the gene matches. The germline CDR1 and CDR2 sequences are KGHSH and LQKENI. This CDR3 is built from 14 residues. Here the CDR3 reads CASFPGQGYQPQHF. As DNA, the CDR3 is TGTGCCAGCTTCCCCGGACAGGGTTATCAGCCCCAGCATTTT.

V is TRBV6-1 and J is TRBJ2-5; tentative D call: TRBD2 (6 bases). The V end was cut by 7 bases, the J end by 4 bases, with 16 bases between. CDR1 is MNHNS and CDR2 is SASEGT in the germline V gene. The CDR3 has 14 residues. CDR3 loop: CASTLGGIGETQYF. CDR3 DNA sequence: TGTGCCAGCACCCTAGGAGGGATTGGAGAGACCCAGTACTTC.

This clone was picked up one time. The V call is TRBV6-1, the J call TRBJ2-7; the D gene is possibly TRBD1 (5 bases). The CDR3 sequence is 14 residues long. Trimming left V 7 bases short and J 6 bases short, with 19 bases between. Germline values: CDR1 MNHNS, CDR2 SASEGT. The CDR3 here is CASKGQGRSREQYF. Written as DNA, the CDR3 is TGTGCCAGCAAGGGGCAGGGCCGTTCTCGCGAGCAGTACTTC.

V usage is TRBV19 and J usage is TRBJ1-2; 10 positions match TRBD1. Germline V CDR1 and CDR2: LNHDA, SQIVND (reference sequence). Trimming took 6 bases from V and 8 from J; bases not matched to a gene: 9. This CDR3 comprises 14 residues. CDR3 protein: CASRFGDRGRGYTF. Written as DNA, the CDR3 is TGTGCCAGTAGGTTCGGGGACAGGGGACGCGGCTACACCTTC.

This clone was picked up one time. This chain links TRBV14 with TRBJ2-1; 9 bases map to TRBD1. J gave up 12 bases and V 0 bases, and 12 bases lay outside the gene matches. The CDR3 is 16 amino acids. The germline V gene encodes CDR1 SGHDN and CDR2 FVKESK. This CDR3 is CASSQDRGQGDYWQFF. The CDR3 DNA reads as TGTGCCAGCAGCCAAGATAGGGGACAGGGCGATTATTGGCAGTTCTTC.

This sequence joins TRBV19 and TRBJ2-5; TRBD2 aligns across 14 bases. Trimming removed 4 bases from V and 7 bases from J; junction bases left unmatched: 5. The germline V gene encodes CDR1 LNHDA and CDR2 SQIVND (reference sequence). This CDR3 spans 15 amino acids. In DNA, the CDR3 is TGTGCCAGTAGTAAACGGACTAGCGGGGGGACGACCCAGTACTTC. This gives the protein CASSKRTSGGTTQYF.

This chain connects TRBV30 to TRBJ1-6, with 7 bases matching TRBD1. CDR1 and CDR2 (germline): GTSNPN, SVGIG (reference sequence). The CDR3 is 15 residues long. V was clipped by 8 bases and J by 10 bases; unmatched bases: 17. The CDR3 reads CAASRDGTQGSPLHF. The CDR3, as DNA: TGTGCCGCCTCCCGGGACGGGACACAGGGGTCACCCCTCCACTTT.

This clone was observed a single time. The chain carries TRBV7-7 and TRBJ2-5; 7 nucleotides agree with TRBD2. The CDR3 runs to 14 residues. The trim removed 5 bases at V and 1 base at J, leaving 4 bases unmatched. From germline, CDR1 is SSHAT and CDR2 FNYEAQ (reference sequence). CDR3 nucleotides: TGTGCCAGCAGCCCTGGGACTACCCAAGAGACCCAGTACTTC. Translation gives CASSPGTTQETQYF.

J is TRBJ1-4 and V is TRBV28; a possible D gene is TRBD1 (6 bases). Germline values: CDR1 MDHEN, CDR2 SYDVKM. There are 15 residues in the CDR3. The V end was cut by 11 bases, the J end by 0 bases, with 16 bases between. CDR3 sequence (DNA): TGTGCCGCGGGAGGGGCAGGGGCAACTAATGAAAAACTGTTTTTT. Translating it yields CAAGGAGATNEKLFF.

J is TRBJ2-7 and V is TRBV6-5; D remains unclear. The germline V gene encodes CDR1 MNHEY and CDR2 SVGAGI. The CDR3 is made up of 13 amino acids. V lost 9 bases, J lost 1 base, and 13 bases lay in between. This CDR3 reads CASSFGGSYEQYF. In nucleotides, the CDR3 is TGTGCCAGTAGCTTCGGCGGTTCCTACGAGCAGTACTTC.

This clone showed up just a few times. This chain uses TRBV7-6 with TRBJ2-7; D is undetermined. CDR3 length: 13 residues. The germline V gene has CDR1 SGHVS and CDR2 FNYEAQ. Deletions cut 2 bases from V and 4 bases from J, with 9 bases between. For the CDR3, the DNA is TGTGCCAGCAGCTTATACCAGGCTTACGAGCAGTACTTC. It specifies CASSLYQAYEQYF.

The chain joins TRBV27 to TRBJ2-7; 9 bases agree with TRBD1. The CDR3 totals 15 residues. CDR1 and CDR2 from the germline V gene are MNHEY and SMNVEV (reference sequence). The V and J ends lost 3 bases and 6 bases, in that order; junction bases with no gene match: 9. Written as DNA, the CDR3 is TGTGCCAGCAGTTTTCTAGGACAGGGGCCGGGCGAGCAGTACTTC. This sequence encodes CASSFLGQGPGEQYF.

The genes are TRBV5-1 and TRBJ1-1, with a possible D match to TRBD1 (6 bases). The CDR3 spans 15 residues. The germline V gene encodes CDR1 SGHRS and CDR2 YFSETQ. V was clipped by 0 bases and J by 0 bases, with 9 bases between them. As DNA, the CDR3 is TGCGCCAGCAGCTTGGAAGGGGGTGTGAACACTGAAGCTTTCTTT. Its translation: CASSLEGGVNTEAFF.

J is TRBJ2-5 and V is TRBV5-1; TRBD1 aligns across 7 bases. The CDR3 runs 14 residues. CDR1 and CDR2 from the germline V gene are SGHRS and YFSETQ. V lost 4 bases to trimming and J lost 4 bases; unmatched junction nucleotides: 7. This CDR3 reads CASSPQGDRETQYF. In nucleotides, the CDR3 is TGCGCCAGCAGCCCCCAGGGGGACAGAGAGACCCAGTACTTC.

This chain uses TRBV4-1 with TRBJ2-7; tentative D call: TRBD1 (5 bases). V lost 1 base and J lost 0, with 10 bases in between. This CDR3 region has 15 residues. CDR1 and CDR2 from the germline V gene are MGHRA and YSYEKL. The CDR3 nucleotides are TGCGCCAGCAGCCAAGTCCTGACAGTCTCCTACGAGCAGTACTTC. It is translated as CASSQVLTVSYEQYF.

V usage is TRBV19 and J usage is TRBJ2-5, with 12 nucleotides matching TRBD2. The CDR3 consists of 15 residues. V was pared by 9 bases and J by 7 bases, with 12 bases of the junction left unmatched. From germline, CDR1 is LNHDA and CDR2 SQIVND (reference sequence). The CDR3 nucleotides read TGTGCCAGCAGAGCCGCTAGCGGGGGGGTCGGGACCCAGTACTTC. It translates to CASRAASGGVGTQYF.

The rearrangement joins TRBV2 to TRBJ2-1, with D possibly TRBD2 on 6 matching bases. This CDR3 comprises 12 residues. Trimming took off 5 bases at V and 6 bases at J, with 8 bases between the two ends. Per germline, CDR1 SNHLY and CDR2 FYNNEI. The CDR3 protein is CASSWDSNEQFF. In nucleotides, the CDR3 is TGTGCCAGCAGTTGGGACTCCAATGAGCAGTTCTTC.

J is TRBJ2-1 and V is TRBV5-1, with D tentatively TRBD2 (5 bases). The germline CDR1 and CDR2 sequences are SGHRS and YFSETQ. V was shortened by 9 bases and J by 8 bases, with 18 bases between the two germline ends. This CDR3 has 13 amino acids. For the CDR3, the DNA is TGCGCCACCAAACTAGGGCTGGGCGATGAGCAGTTCTTC. Translating it yields CATKLGLGDEQFF.

V is TRBV7-9 and J is TRBJ1-3, with 9 positions matching TRBD1. The CDR3 has 19 residues. V was clipped by 8 bases and J by 1 base; unmatched bases: 18. The germline CDR1 and CDR2 sequences are SEHNR and FQNEAQ (reference sequence). DNA of the CDR3: TGTGCCAGCGGAATCCCCGGGACAGGGTTTAGGGATTCTGGAAACACCATATATTTT. It is translated as CASGIPGTGFRDSGNTIYF.